The 18 T cell receptor beta chains listed next were all sequenced from one sample in a study of shared clonotypes between healthy human individuals. The table came from immunoSEQ multiplex PCR; TCRdb's copy has only in-frame clones and leaves some out. The sample shows over a million clones, roughly 96% of them seen only once. Source material: naive CD4+ T cells sorted from blood. Subset of the sample: CD45RA+ positively selected. All receptors come from a man under 40 in good health.

The chain is built from TRBV7-9 and TRBJ2-5; D is uncertain. Deletions cut 5 bases from V and 2 bases from J, with 12 bases between. CDR1 is SEHNR, CDR2 FQNEAQ, per germline (reference sequence). CDR3 length equals 14 residues. The CDR3 loop is CASSPVGPQETQYF. CDR3 DNA: TGTGCCAGCAGCCCTGTAGGGCCTCAAGAGACCCAGTACTTC.

The chain employs TRBV18 and TRBJ2-1, with D possibly TRBD2 on 5 matching bases. This CDR3 is 16 amino acids long. From germline, CDR1 is KGHSH and CDR2 LQKENI. Trimming pared 2 bases from V and 0 bases from J, leaving 11 bases between. CDR3 loop: CASSPMSGNSYNEQFF. In DNA, the CDR3 is TGTGCCAGCTCACCAATGTCCGGGAACTCCTACAATGAGCAGTTCTTC.

Worth noting for this clone: Other DNA sequences in this specimen translate into the identical CDR3. The rearrangement links TRBV5-1 to TRBJ2-7, with a possible D match to TRBD1 (6 bases). V was trimmed by 0 bases and J by 3 bases, leaving 10 bases between them. CDR1 SGHRS and CDR2 YFSETQ come from the germline V gene. The CDR3 extends over 14 amino acids. CDR3 sequence reads: CASSLVQGYYEQYF. CDR3 nucleotides: TGCGCCAGCAGCTTGGTTCAGGGGTACTACGAGCAGTACTTC.

This chain's CDR3 is CASSGDTPSSYEQYF. The CDR3 DNA reads TGTGCCAGCAGTGGGGACACACCGAGCTCCTACGAGCAGTACTTC. The chain links TRBV28 to TRBJ2-7; tentatively, D is TRBD1 (6 bases). Germline values: CDR1 MDHEN, CDR2 SYDVKM. The germline V and J ends were trimmed by 5 bases and 0 bases, with 14 bases remaining between them. The CDR3 extends over 15 amino acids.

The chain carries TRBV5-1 and TRBJ2-3, with D tentatively TRBD1 or TRBD2 (5 bases each). The V end lost 4 bases, the J end lost 5 bases, and 17 bases lay between the germline ends. The CDR3 is made up of 15 amino acids. The germline CDR1 and CDR2 sequences are SGHRS and YFSETQ. The CDR3 sequence: CASSLRNSGGDTQYF. In DNA form, the CDR3 reads TGCGCCAGCAGCCTCCGTAACAGTGGGGGAGATACGCAGTATTTT.

This sequence joins TRBV7-7 and TRBJ2-5, with 9 bases fitting TRBD2. The CDR3 has 15 residues. The germline V gene has CDR1 SSHAT and CDR2 FNYEAQ (reference sequence). V shed 8 bases and J 1 base; nucleotides not matched to a gene: 8. The CDR3 DNA is TGTGCCAGCGCCGGGATAGCGGGAGTCCAAGAGACCCAGTACTTC. This encodes CASAGIAGVQETQYF.

Only one count was recorded for this clone. DNA for the CDR3: TGTGCCAGCAGTTCGTACCCTTCGGCAGGGGATGAAAAACTGTTTTTT. As protein: CASSSYPSAGDEKLFF. This sequence joins TRBV6-5 and TRBJ1-4; D is perhaps TRBD1 (6 bases). The germline V gene encodes CDR1 MNHEY and CDR2 SVGAGI. Trimming stripped 4 bases from V and 6 bases from J, with 18 bases between. This CDR3 contains 16 residues.

This clone occurred once. The J gene is TRBJ1-5, the V gene TRBV21-1. TRBV21-1 is shown as a pseudogene. This CDR3 has 16 amino acids. The CDR3 nucleotides read TGTGCCAGCAGCAAAGCCACCACCAATAGCAATCAGCCCCAGCATTTT. Translation gives CASSKATTNSNQPQHF.

The chain links TRBV5-1 to TRBJ2-1; the match to TRBD2 covers 12 bases. Germline trimming cut 4 bases from V and 6 bases from J; bases unmatched to any gene: 5. This CDR3 is built from 15 residues. Per germline, CDR1 SGHRS and CDR2 YFSETQ. The CDR3 DNA is TGCGCCAGCAGCCTGACTAGCGGGGGCATCAATGAGCAGTTCTTC. This codes for CASSLTSGGINEQFF.

V usage is TRBV7-8 and J usage is TRBJ1-3; D gene uncertain. This CDR3 comprises 15 residues. The germline V and J ends were trimmed by 2 bases and 0 bases, with 8 bases remaining between them. Germline assignment: CDR1 SGHVS and CDR2 FQNEAQ. DNA of the CDR3: TGTGCCAGCAGCTTAAAGAGGGCCTCTGGAAACACCATATATTTT. It specifies CASSLKRASGNTIYF.

The DNA of the CDR3 is TGTGCCAGTAAACAGGGGGCGGGGACCCAGTACTTC. Protein sequence: CASKQGAGTQYF. The genes are TRBV6-1 and TRBJ2-5; 9 bases agree with TRBD1. J lost 7 bases, V lost 9 bases, and 6 bases had no gene match. Per germline, CDR1 MNHNS and CDR2 SASEGT. This CDR3 region has 12 residues.

This chain uses TRBV2 with TRBJ2-7; no firm D call. The germline CDR1 and CDR2 sequences are SNHLY and FYNNEI. Trimming shortened V by 4 bases and J by 0 bases, and 16 bases separated the two germline ends. This CDR3 has 16 residues. The CDR3 loop reads CASSAQLQVYSYEQYF. The CDR3 DNA is TGTGCCAGCAGTGCACAGTTGCAGGTATACTCCTACGAGCAGTACTTC.

The V gene is TRBV13, the J gene TRBJ2-2; 8 bases match TRBD1. Trimming removed 3 bases from V and 3 bases from J; junction bases left unmatched: 3. The germline CDR1 and CDR2 sequences are PRHDT and FYEKMQ (reference sequence). There are 15 residues in the CDR3. CDR3 bases: TGTGCCAGCAGCTTTCGACAGGGGCACACCGGGGAGCTGTTTTTT. Translation: CASSFRQGHTGELFF.

V is TRBV28 and J is TRBJ1-2, with 7 bases matching TRBD1. CDR3 size: 15 residues. The germline CDR1 and CDR2 sequences are MDHEN and SYDVKM. V dropped 3 bases and J dropped 7; count of bases not matched to a gene: 11. CDR3 sequence: CASSFVKSAGGGYTF. DNA of the CDR3: TGTGCCAGCAGTTTCGTAAAGTCGGCAGGGGGTGGCTACACCTTC.

The chain links TRBV28 to TRBJ1-3; tentatively, D is TRBD1 (6 bases). Germline V gene lookup returns CDR1 MDHEN and CDR2 SYDVKM. V lost 5 bases to trimming and J lost 4 bases, with 15 bases between them. CDR3 size: 15 residues. For the CDR3, the DNA is TGTGCCAGCAGTGCCCATGGGGGGCAGGGAAACACCATATATTTT. It yields the protein CASSAHGGQGNTIYF.

CDR3 coding DNA: TGTGCCAGCAGCCAGCTTGCTGAAGCTTTCTTT. This gives the protein CASSQLAEAFF. The gene calls are TRBV7-2 and TRBJ1-1; D unresolved. Germline CDR1 is SGHTA and CDR2 is FQGNSA. This CDR3 contains 11 residues. V lost 5 bases and J 6 bases, leaving 7 bases between the germline ends.

The sample holds a few counts of this clone. This chain connects TRBV21-1 to TRBJ2-7. TRBV21-1 represents a pseudogene. The CDR3 is made up of 17 amino acids. CDR3 loop: CASSKFRRPLSSYEQYF. CDR3 nucleotides: TGTGCCAGCAGCAAATTTAGACGGCCCCTTAGCTCCTACGAGCAGTACTTC.

The rearrangement links TRBV28 to TRBJ2-1, with D perhaps matching TRBD2 (5 bases). The CDR3 contains 15 residues. CDR1 is MDHEN, CDR2 SYDVKM, per germline. V was shortened by 2 bases and J by 7 bases, with 15 bases between the two germline ends. The DNA of the CDR3 is TGTGCCAGCAGTTTAAGGGTTTTCGGGGTAAATGAGCAGTTCTTC. This encodes CASSLRVFGVNEQFF.